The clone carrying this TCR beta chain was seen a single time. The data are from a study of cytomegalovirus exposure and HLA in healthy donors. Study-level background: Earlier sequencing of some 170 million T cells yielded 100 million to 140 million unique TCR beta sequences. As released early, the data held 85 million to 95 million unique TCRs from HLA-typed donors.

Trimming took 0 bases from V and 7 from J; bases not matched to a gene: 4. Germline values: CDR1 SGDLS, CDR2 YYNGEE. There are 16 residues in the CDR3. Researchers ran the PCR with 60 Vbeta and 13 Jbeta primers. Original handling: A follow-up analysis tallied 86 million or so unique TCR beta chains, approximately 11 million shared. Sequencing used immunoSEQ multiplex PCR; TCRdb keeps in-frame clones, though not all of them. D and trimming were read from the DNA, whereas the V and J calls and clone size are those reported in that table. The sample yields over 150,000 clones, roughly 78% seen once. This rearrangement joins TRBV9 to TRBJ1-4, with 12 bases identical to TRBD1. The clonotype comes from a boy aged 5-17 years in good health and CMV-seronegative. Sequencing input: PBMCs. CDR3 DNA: TGTGCCAGCAGCGTAGGGGACAGGGGGCGGCGTGAAAAACTGTTTTTT. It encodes CASSVGDRGRREKLFF.